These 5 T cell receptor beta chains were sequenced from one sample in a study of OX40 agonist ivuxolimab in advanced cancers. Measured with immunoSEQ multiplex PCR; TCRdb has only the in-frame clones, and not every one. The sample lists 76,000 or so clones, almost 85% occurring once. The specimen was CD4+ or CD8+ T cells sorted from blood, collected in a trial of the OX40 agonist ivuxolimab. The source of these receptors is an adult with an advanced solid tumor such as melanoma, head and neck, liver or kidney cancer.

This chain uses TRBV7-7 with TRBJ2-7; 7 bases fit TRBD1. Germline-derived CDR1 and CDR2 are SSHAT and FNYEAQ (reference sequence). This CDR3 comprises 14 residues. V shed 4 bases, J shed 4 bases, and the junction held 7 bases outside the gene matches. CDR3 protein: CASSSAGTEYEQYF. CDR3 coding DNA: TGTGCCAGCAGCTCAGCCGGGACAGAATACGAGCAGTACTTC.

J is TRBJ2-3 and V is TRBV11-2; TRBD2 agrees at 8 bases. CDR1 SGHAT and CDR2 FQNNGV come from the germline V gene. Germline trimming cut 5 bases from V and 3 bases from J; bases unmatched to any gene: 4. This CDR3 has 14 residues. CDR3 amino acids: CASSIGGATDTQYF. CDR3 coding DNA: TGTGCCAGCAGCATCGGGGGGGCGACAGATACGCAGTATTTT.

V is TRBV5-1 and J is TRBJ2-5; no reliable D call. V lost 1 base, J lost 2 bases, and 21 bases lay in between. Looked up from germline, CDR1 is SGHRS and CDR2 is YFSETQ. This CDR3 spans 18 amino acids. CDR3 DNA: TGCGCCAGCAGCTTGACTGCTGGGTTGGGAAACCAACAAGAGACCCAGTACTTC. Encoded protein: CASSLTAGLGNQQETQYF.

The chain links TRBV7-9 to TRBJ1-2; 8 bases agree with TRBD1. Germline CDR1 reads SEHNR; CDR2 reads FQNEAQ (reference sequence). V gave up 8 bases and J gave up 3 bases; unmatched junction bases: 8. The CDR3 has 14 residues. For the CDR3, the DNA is TGTGCCAGCGGAAGGACAGGGAGTCACTATGGCTACACCTTC. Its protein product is CASGRTGSHYGYTF.

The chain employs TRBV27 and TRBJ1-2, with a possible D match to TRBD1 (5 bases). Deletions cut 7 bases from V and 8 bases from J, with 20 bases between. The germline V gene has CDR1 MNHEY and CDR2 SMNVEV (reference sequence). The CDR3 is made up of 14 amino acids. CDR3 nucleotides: TGTGCCAGCACCCCCCTTGGGGGGGTCCAAGGCTACACCTTC. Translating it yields CASTPLGGVQGYTF.